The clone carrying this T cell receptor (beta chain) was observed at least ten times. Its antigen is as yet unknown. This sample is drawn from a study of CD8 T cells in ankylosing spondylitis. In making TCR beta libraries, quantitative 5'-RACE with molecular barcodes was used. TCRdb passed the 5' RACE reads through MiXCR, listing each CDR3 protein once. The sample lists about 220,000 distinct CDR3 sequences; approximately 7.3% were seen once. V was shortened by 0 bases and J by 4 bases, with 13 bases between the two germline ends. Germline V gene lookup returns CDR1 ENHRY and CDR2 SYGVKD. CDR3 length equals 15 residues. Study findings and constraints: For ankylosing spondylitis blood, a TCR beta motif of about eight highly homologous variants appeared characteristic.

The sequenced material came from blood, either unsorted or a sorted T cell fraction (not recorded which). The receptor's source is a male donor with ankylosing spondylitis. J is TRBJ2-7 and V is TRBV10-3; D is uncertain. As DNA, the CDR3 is TGTGCCATCAGTGAGTCGAATCCTAGTAGGTACGAGCAGTACTTC. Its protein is CAISESNPSRYEQYF.